The next 32 T cell receptor beta chains were all read from a single sample in a study of cytomegalovirus exposure and HLA in healthy donors. Using immunoSEQ multiplex PCR, the repertoire was profiled, and TCRdb retains in-frame clones only, with some absent. The sample lists 150,000 to 200,000 clones, roughly 80% occurring once. Sequencing was done on a sample of PBMCs. These receptors were obtained from a man in his thirties or forties in good health and CMV-seropositive.

The chain joins TRBV7-2 to TRBJ2-1; maybe TRBD1 (6 bases). CDR3 length: 15 residues. Germline CDR1 reads SGHTA; CDR2 reads FQGNSA. The ends were cut back, 1 base at V and 6 bases at J, with 13 bases in the middle. The CDR3 DNA reads TGTGCCAGCAGCTTAGAGAGGGGGAGAAGCAATGAGCAGTTCTTC. This sequence encodes CASSLERGRSNEQFF.

The table lists this clone with a count of one. This chain joins TRBV7-2 and TRBJ1-5; the match to TRBD1 covers 8 bases. J lost 2 bases, V lost 5 bases, and 5 bases had no gene match. Looked up from germline, CDR1 is SGHTA and CDR2 is FQGNSA. The CDR3 loop spans 15 amino acids. CDR3 region: CASSPPGGGNQPQHF. CDR3 coding DNA: TGTGCCAGCAGCCCACCAGGGGGCGGCAATCAGCCCCAGCATTTT.

The gene calls are TRBV7-2 and TRBJ1-1, with D tentatively TRBD1 (5 bases). The V gene's germline CDR1 is SGHTA and CDR2 FQGNSA. V was clipped by 6 bases and J by 1 base, with 9 bases between them. The CDR3 has 13 amino acids. In DNA form, the CDR3 reads TGTGCCAGCAGTCCGACAGAGAACACTGAAGCTTTCTTT. Translated, it gives CASSPTENTEAFF.

The chain employs TRBV7-2 and TRBJ1-2; tentative D call: TRBD1 (6 bases). There are 15 residues in the CDR3. The V end was cut by 5 bases, the J end by 4 bases, with 17 bases between. Germline CDR1 and CDR2: SGHTA and FQGNSA. Here the CDR3 reads CASSPGQILFYGYTF. CDR3 DNA: TGTGCCAGCAGCCCTGGACAGATCCTTTTCTATGGCTACACCTTC.

This clone has more than one count but fewer than ten. V gene TRBV7-3 combines with J gene TRBJ2-2, with D perhaps matching TRBD1 (6 bases). The germline V and J ends were trimmed by 4 bases and 5 bases, with 14 bases remaining between them. Germline V gives CDR1 SGHTA, CDR2 FQGTGA. CDR3 length: 15 residues. The CDR3 sequence is CASSSQQGATGELFF. The CDR3 bases are TGTGCCAGCAGCTCCCAACAGGGTGCGACCGGGGAGCTGTTTTTT.

V gene TRBV5-1 combines with J gene TRBJ2-5, with 8 bases that match TRBD1. This CDR3 contains 16 residues. CDR1 is SGHRS, CDR2 YFSETQ, per germline. V was pared by 4 bases and J by 4 bases, with 12 bases of the junction left unmatched. DNA of the CDR3: TGCGCCAGCAGCCCTGGACAGGGTGGAAAATTAGAGACCCAGTACTTC. Translating gives CASSPGQGGKLETQYF.

The V gene is TRBV7-8, the J gene TRBJ1-1; 9 bases map to TRBD1. The germline gives CDR1 SGHVS, CDR2 FQNEAQ. Trimming at V came to 4 bases and at J to 4 bases, leaving 7 bases not matched to a gene. The CDR3 runs 15 residues. DNA of the CDR3: TGTGCCAGCAGCTCACCGGACAGGGGAAGCACTGAAGCTTTCTTT. This codes for CASSSPDRGSTEAFF.

V and J are TRBV4-3 and TRBJ1-3; D perhaps matches TRBD1 (5 bases). CDR3 length equals 17 residues. CDR1 and CDR2 (germline): LGHNA, YSLEER. The V and J ends lost 0 bases and 0 bases respectively, with 12 bases between them. CDR3 nucleotides: TGCGCCAGCAGCCAAGATCCGGGGGTTAACTCTGGAAACACCATATATTTT. Translating it yields CASSQDPGVNSGNTIYF.

The chain recombines TRBV13 with TRBJ2-3; 8 bases fit TRBD2. Looked up from germline, CDR1 is PRHDT and CDR2 is FYEKMQ (reference sequence). Unmatched junction bases numbered 2, after V lost 3 bases and J lost 0 bases. The CDR3 has 15 amino acids. The CDR3 sequence: CASSFAGGSTDTQYF. DNA of the CDR3: TGTGCCAGCAGCTTCGCGGGGGGTAGCACAGATACGCAGTATTTT.

The chain combines TRBV7-9 with TRBJ2-3; D not certain. The germline CDR1 and CDR2 sequences are SEHNR and FQNEAQ (reference sequence). There are 13 residues in the CDR3. The V and J ends lost 5 bases and 7 bases respectively, with 13 bases between them. CDR3 amino acids: CASSPPSIHTQYF. The CDR3 DNA follows: TGTGCCAGCAGCCCCCCGAGTATCCATACGCAGTATTTT.

This clone was counted a few times. The V gene is TRBV11-2, the J gene TRBJ2-7, with D perhaps TRBD2 (5 bases). CDR1 is SGHAT and CDR2 is FQNNGV in the germline V gene. The CDR3 length is 11 residues. V lost 1 base and J lost 9, with 7 bases in between. The CDR3 DNA is TGTGCCAGCAGCTTAGCCGAGGGGCAGTACTTC. Translated: CASSLAEGQYF.

V usage is TRBV9 and J usage is TRBJ2-5, with D tentatively TRBD2 (5 bases). Germline V gene data show CDR1 as SGDLS and CDR2 as YYNGEE. The ends were cut back, 2 bases at V and 5 bases at J, with 13 bases in the middle. The CDR3 sequence is 14 residues long. The DNA for the CDR3 is TGTGCCAGCAGCGTTCCGGGGTCTGGGGAGACCCAGTACTTC. Translation gives CASSVPGSGETQYF.

This rearrangement joins TRBV28 to TRBJ1-5; 10 bases align to TRBD1. CDR3 length: 17 amino acids. J lost 1 base, V lost 7 bases, and 10 bases had no gene match. Germline assignment: CDR1 MDHEN and CDR2 SYDVKM. The CDR3 DNA sequence: TGTGCCAGCATCCCCTCGGGACAGGGGCGGAGCAATCAGCCCCAGCATTTT. Its protein is CASIPSGQGRSNQPQHF. The full variable domain, its missing parts supplied by reference TRBV28 and TRBJ1-5, is DVKVTQSSRYLVKRTGEKVFLECVQDMDHENMFWYRQDPGLGLRLIYFSYDVKMKEKGDIPEGYSVSREKKERFSLILESASTNQTSMYLCASIPSGQGRSNQPQHFGDGTRLSIL.

This clone was recorded only once. V is TRBV7-9 and J is TRBJ1-1, with 9 bases identical to TRBD1. V shed 5 bases and J 1 base; nucleotides not matched to a gene: 5. There are 15 residues in the CDR3. The germline gives CDR1 SEHNR, CDR2 FQNEAQ (reference sequence). CDR3 sequence: CASSARDRANTEAFF. CDR3 sequence (DNA): TGTGCCAGCAGCGCCCGGGACAGGGCGAACACTGAAGCTTTCTTT.

This rearrangement joins TRBV19 to TRBJ2-7; D may be TRBD1 (6 bases). V dropped 5 bases and J dropped 1 base, with 9 bases sitting between them. The CDR3 runs 13 residues. Germline values: CDR1 LNHDA, CDR2 SQIVND (reference sequence). The CDR3: CASSEQGSYEQYF. In DNA, the CDR3 is TGTGCCAGTAGTGAACAGGGTTCCTACGAGCAGTACTTC.

V and J are TRBV29-1 and TRBJ2-5, with a possible D match to TRBD2 (6 bases). The CDR3 has 15 residues. CDR1 and CDR2 from the germline V gene are SQVTM and ANQGSEA. The V and J ends lost 0 bases and 7 bases respectively, with 18 bases between them. CDR3 sequence (DNA): TGCAGCGTTGAAGAAGTGGCCCCGGGGGTTGGGACCCAGTACTTC. Amino acids: CSVEEVAPGVGTQYF.

The chain joins TRBV2 to TRBJ2-1, with 11 bases lining up with TRBD2. Germline-derived CDR1 and CDR2 are SNHLY and FYNNEI. The CDR3 contains 16 residues. The junction had 6 bases not matched to a gene; V was cut back by 4 bases and J by 4 bases. This chain's CDR3 is CASSGRSGGAYNEQFF. CDR3 sequence (DNA): TGTGCCAGCAGTGGGCGTAGCGGGGGGGCGTACAATGAGCAGTTCTTC. The full variable domain, its missing parts supplied by reference TRBV2 and TRBJ2-1, is EPEVTQTPSHQVTQMGQEVILRCVPISNHLYFYWYRQILGQKVEFLVSFYNNEISEKSEIFDDQFSVERPDGSNFTLKIRSTKLEDSAMYFCASSGRSGGAYNEQFFGPGTRLTVL.

This clone was detected once. This rearrangement joins TRBV29-1 to TRBJ1-4; 8 bases fit TRBD1. The germline gives CDR1 SQVTM, CDR2 ANQGSEA. This CDR3 has 12 amino acids. The trim removed 7 bases at V and 8 bases at J, leaving 6 bases unmatched. CDR3 nucleotides: TGCAGCGGGCGGACAGGGAACGAAAAACTGTTTTTT. Its protein is CSGRTGNEKLFF.

The rearrangement joins TRBV19 to TRBJ2-7; no clear D. The CDR3 runs 13 residues. The V gene lost 2 bases and the J gene lost 0 bases, with 5 bases spanning the gap. From germline, CDR1 is LNHDA and CDR2 SQIVND (reference sequence). In DNA form, the CDR3 reads TGTGCCAGTAGTATAACAGCCTCCTACGAGCAGTACTTC. This codes for CASSITASYEQYF.

The chain couples TRBV6-1 to TRBJ1-3; no clear D. The CDR3 runs to 14 residues. V lost 10 bases and J 4 bases, leaving 17 bases between the germline ends. Germline CDR1 and CDR2: MNHNS and SASEGT. DNA of the CDR3: TGTGCCACCGTCCCAGGCTCGTTCGGAAACACCATATATTTT. Residues: CATVPGSFGNTIYF.

This chain uses TRBV29-1 with TRBJ2-2; D gene ambiguous. Looked up from germline, CDR1 is SQVTM and CDR2 is ANQGSEA. With 7 bases removed from V and 3 bases from J, the gap between germline ends came to 12 bases. This CDR3 is 13 amino acids long. The CDR3 DNA follows: TGCAGCGCCCTGAACCCGGACACCGGGGAGCTGTTTTTT. It yields the protein CSALNPDTGELFF.

CDR3 in amino acids: CASSQGQGRSFSEQYF. Written as DNA, the CDR3 is TGTGCCAGCTCACAAGGACAGGGAAGAAGTTTCTCCGAGCAGTACTTC. This chain uses TRBV18 with TRBJ2-7; 8 positions agree with TRBD1. V was clipped by 4 bases and J by 6 bases; unmatched bases: 14. The CDR3 is 16 residues long. The V gene's germline CDR1 is KGHSH and CDR2 LQKENI.

The rearrangement links TRBV7-3 to TRBJ1-6; D unclear. The V gene's germline CDR1 is SGHTA and CDR2 FQGTGA. The V and J ends lost 5 bases and 5 bases respectively, with 10 bases between them. This CDR3 comprises 14 residues. The CDR3 DNA reads TGTGCCAGCAGCCCCGCGGCAAATAATTCACCCCTCCACTTT. This encodes CASSPAANNSPLHF.

The gene calls are TRBV5-1 and TRBJ1-6; D call uncertain. The germline gives CDR1 SGHRS, CDR2 YFSETQ. CDR3 length: 14 amino acids. Trimming removed 0 bases at V and 6 bases at J, with 7 bases between. CDR3 coding DNA: TGCGCCAGCAGCTTGGCTACAGCTAATTCACCCCTCCACTTT. Its protein is CASSLATANSPLHF.

V is TRBV4-3 and J is TRBJ1-1; D uncertain. There are 18 residues in the CDR3. Germline V gene data show CDR1 as LGHNA and CDR2 as YSLEER. Trimming cost V 0 bases and J 1 base, with 18 bases left between them. The CDR3 protein is CASSQDHPAGVRNTEAFF. Here the CDR3 DNA reads TGCGCCAGCAGCCAAGATCACCCCGCAGGTGTCCGGAACACTGAAGCTTTCTTT.

This sequence joins TRBV5-4 and TRBJ1-6, with 9 bases matching TRBD1. The CDR3 is 15 amino acids. The J segment lost 10 bases and the V segment lost 0 bases, leaving 5 bases of the junction unmatched. Germline V lookup: CDR1 SGHNT, CDR2 YYREEE (reference sequence). The chain's CDR3 is CASSLGGQGYSPLHF. The CDR3 DNA sequence: TGTGCCAGCAGCTTGGGCGGACAGGGGTACTCACCCCTCCACTTT.

This clone came up a few times. J is TRBJ1-1 and V is TRBV27, with 8 bases aligning to TRBD1. Trimming took 6 bases from V and 6 from J; bases not matched to a gene: 9. The CDR3 spans 14 residues. Per germline, CDR1 MNHEY and CDR2 SMNVEV (reference sequence). Here the CDR3 reads CASSRTGTGAEAFF. CDR3 DNA: TGTGCCAGCAGCCGGACAGGGACGGGGGCTGAAGCTTTCTTT.

The chain is built from TRBV7-9 and TRBJ2-1; 8 bases line up with TRBD2. The germline CDR1 and CDR2 sequences are SEHNR and FQNEAQ (reference sequence). This CDR3 has 15 amino acids. V lost 1 base, J lost 8 bases, and 7 bases stayed unmatched. The CDR3 nucleotides read TGTGCCAGCAGCTTAGTTTACGGGAGGGAAGATGAGCAGTTCTTC. Amino acid sequence: CASSLVYGREDEQFF. Drawing the rest from reference TRBV7-9 and TRBJ2-1, the complete variable domain is DTGVSQNPRHKITKRGQNVTFRCDPISEHNRLYWYRQTLGQGPEFLTYFQNEAQLEKSRLLSDRFSAERPKGSFSTLEIQRTEQGDSAMYLCASSLVYGREDEQFFGPGTRLTVL.

V usage is TRBV18 and J usage is TRBJ2-1; D might be TRBD1 (5 bases). CDR3 size: 14 residues. Germline V gene data show CDR1 as KGHSH and CDR2 as LQKENI. V was shortened by 2 bases and J by 9 bases, with 14 bases between the two germline ends. This CDR3 is CASSPETVLSEQFF. Written as DNA, the CDR3 is TGTGCCAGCTCACCAGAGACAGTATTGTCTGAGCAGTTCTTC.

This chain joins TRBV10-3 and TRBJ2-7; possible D gene TRBD1, 8 bases. The CDR3 covers 13 residues. Germline lookup yields CDR1 ENHRY and CDR2 SYGVKD. Trimming pared 5 bases from V and 5 bases from J, leaving 13 bases between. This CDR3 reads CAISTQGGNEQYF. The CDR3 DNA reads as TGTGCCATCAGTACACAGGGGGGGAACGAGCAGTACTTC.

This rearrangement joins TRBV7-2 to TRBJ1-1, with 8 bases lining up with TRBD1. The CDR3 consists of 15 residues. With 0 bases clipped from V and 7 bases from J, the junction kept 7 bases outside the gene matches. From germline, CDR1 is SGHTA and CDR2 FQGNSA. The CDR3 sequence: CASSLARTGTGEAFF. CDR3 coding DNA: TGTGCCAGCAGCTTAGCCCGGACAGGGACCGGTGAAGCTTTCTTT.

The rearrangement uses TRBV27 and TRBJ2-7, with 7 bases fitting TRBD2. Germline trimming cut 4 bases from V and 4 bases from J; bases unmatched to any gene: 4. Germline V CDR1 and CDR2: MNHEY, SMNVEV (reference sequence). The CDR3 is made up of 13 amino acids. Here the CDR3 reads CASSYSGLYEQYF. The CDR3 DNA reads as TGTGCCAGCAGTTATAGCGGGCTGTACGAGCAGTACTTC.